A single sample is the source of the 14 T cell receptor beta chains below, sequenced in a study of blood T cell repertoires in COVID-19. Generated by immunoSEQ multiplex PCR, the TCRdb table keeps only in-frame clones and is missing some. The data show 35,000 to 45,000 clones, roughly 86% seen once. The sequencing input was peripheral blood. These receptors came from a man in his 70s with acute or convalescent COVID-19.

The V and J genes are TRBV27 and TRBJ1-5; 8 bases are a match to TRBD1. CDR1 and CDR2 (germline): MNHEY, SMNVEV (reference sequence). The CDR3 spans 18 residues. V was pared by 5 bases and J by 0 bases, with 12 bases of the junction left unmatched. CDR3 sequence reads: CASSPGQGSPYSNQPQHF. In nucleotides, the CDR3 is TGTGCCAGCAGTCCCGGACAGGGTTCACCCTATAGCAATCAGCCCCAGCATTTT.

The chain links TRBV5-4 to TRBJ1-2; D is perhaps TRBD1 (5 bases). V lost 3 bases, J lost 6 bases, and 18 bases lay in between. Looked up from germline, CDR1 is SGHNT and CDR2 is YYREEE (reference sequence). The CDR3 sequence is 15 residues long. The CDR3 is CASSWGGVGADGYTF. The CDR3 DNA reads TGTGCCAGCAGCTGGGGGGGTGTAGGGGCTGATGGCTACACCTTC.

The chain links TRBV30 to TRBJ1-5; D perhaps matches TRBD1 (5 bases). Germline V gene data show CDR1 as GTSNPN and CDR2 as SVGIG (reference sequence). Trimming pared 2 bases from V and 5 bases from J, leaving 19 bases between. The CDR3 is 16 amino acids. CDR3: CAWSPLGTTGDQPQHF. CDR3 DNA: TGTGCCTGGAGTCCATTAGGGACGACGGGGGATCAGCCCCAGCATTTT.

This rearrangement joins TRBV28 to TRBJ1-2; D gene uncertain. CDR1 is MDHEN, CDR2 SYDVKM, per germline. The CDR3 extends over 13 amino acids. The V end was cut by 3 bases, the J end by 4 bases, with 9 bases between. The CDR3 spells CASSLSSLYGYTF. DNA for the CDR3: TGTGCCAGCAGTTTGTCCTCTCTCTATGGCTACACCTTC.

The V call is TRBV10-2, the J call TRBJ2-2; D is possibly TRBD1 (6 bases). Per the germline V gene, CDR1 is WSHSY and CDR2 is SAAADI. CDR3 size: 14 residues. The V gene lost 2 bases and the J gene lost 3 bases, with 7 bases spanning the gap. CDR3 DNA: TGCGCCAGCAGTGAGCGGACAGACACCGGGGAGCTGTTTTTT. Its protein product is CASSERTDTGELFF.

The rearrangement joins TRBV9 to TRBJ1-2; 7 positions agree with TRBD1. Per germline, CDR1 SGDLS and CDR2 YYNGEE. V was pared by 4 bases and J by 6 bases, with 3 bases of the junction left unmatched. The CDR3 is made up of 12 amino acids. The CDR3 coding sequence is TGTGCCAGCAGCAATACAGGGGATGGCTACACCTTC. Its translation is CASSNTGDGYTF. Drawing the rest from reference TRBV9 and TRBJ1-2, the complete variable domain is DSGVTQTPKHLITATGQRVTLRCSPRSGDLSVYWYQQSLDQGLQFLIQYYNGEERAKGNILERFSAQQFPDLHSELNLSSLELGDSALYFCASSNTGDGYTFGSGTRLTVV.

The chain employs TRBV11-2 and TRBJ2-1; 9 nucleotides match TRBD1. The CDR3 sequence is 14 residues long. In germline, CDR1 is SGHAT, CDR2 FQNNGV. Trimming at V came to 3 bases and at J to 8 bases, leaving 5 bases not matched to a gene. The CDR3 loop is CASSFDRGIDEQFF. The CDR3 bases are TGTGCCAGCAGCTTCGACAGGGGGATAGATGAGCAGTTCTTC.

V and J are TRBV6-2 or TRBV6-3 and TRBJ1-2, with D hard to call. CDR3 size: 14 residues. The germline gives CDR1 MNHEY, CDR2 SVGEGT. V gave up 6 bases and J gave up 2 bases, with 13 bases separating them. Written as DNA, the CDR3 is TGTGCCAGCAGCTGGCGGCAGTTCAACTATGGCTACACCTTC. It is translated as CASSWRQFNYGYTF.

This rearrangement joins TRBV27 to TRBJ2-5, with D perhaps TRBD1 (6 bases). CDR1 MNHEY and CDR2 SMNVEV come from the germline V gene (reference sequence). The V gene lost 5 bases and the J gene lost 2 bases, with 15 bases spanning the gap. The CDR3 is 15 amino acids. DNA of the CDR3: TGTGCCAGCAGTCGAACGGAGGACAGACAAGAGACCCAGTACTTC. Translation: CASSRTEDRQETQYF.

The chain carries TRBV4-1 and TRBJ2-4; D may be TRBD2 (8 bases). Trimming pared 4 bases from V and 6 bases from J, leaving 19 bases between. CDR3 size: 16 residues. Germline V lookup: CDR1 MGHRA, CDR2 YSYEKL. The CDR3 region has the DNA TGCGCCAGCAGCCGGGAGGGGGCGGGAGGCGTAAACATTCAGTACTTC. Translating gives CASSREGAGGVNIQYF.

This clone was found once. The chain recombines TRBV14 with TRBJ2-7, with 9 nucleotides matching TRBD2. Germline loops: CDR1 SGHDN, CDR2 FVKESK. This CDR3 has 17 amino acids. After removal of 0 bases from V and 3 bases from J, the junction contained 9 bases not matched to a gene. The CDR3 protein is CASSQDDPSGTHYEQYF. The CDR3 DNA sequence: TGTGCCAGCAGCCAAGACGATCCTAGCGGGACCCACTACGAGCAGTACTTC. The complete variable domain, with remaining parts taken from reference TRBV14 and TRBJ2-7, reads EAGVTQFPSHSVIEKGQTVTLRCDPISGHDNLYWYRRVMGKEIKFLLHFVKESKQDESGMPNNRFLAERTGGTYSTLKVQPAELEDSGVYFCASSQDDPSGTHYEQYFGPGTRLTVT.

This clone was picked up one time. The chain is built from TRBV3-1 (or the pseudogene TRBV3-2) and TRBJ1-3; no definite D call. The germline gives CDR1 LGHDT, CDR2 YNNKEL (reference sequence). This CDR3 has 17 amino acids. V was shortened by 0 bases and J by 0 bases, with 12 bases between the two germline ends. For the CDR3, the DNA is TGTGCCAGCAGCCAAGAGTCCTTCCCAGACTCTGGAAACACCATATATTTT. Translated: CASSQESFPDSGNTIYF.

The chain couples TRBV19 to TRBJ2-7; 11 bases match TRBD1. V shed 8 bases, J shed 6 bases, and the junction held 6 bases outside the gene matches. Germline CDR1 reads LNHDA; CDR2 reads SQIVND (reference sequence). This CDR3 region has 13 residues. The CDR3 spells CASGTGGSGEQYF. CDR3 nucleotides: TGTGCCAGTGGGACAGGGGGTTCCGGCGAGCAGTACTTC.

V is TRBV6-5 and J is TRBJ1-1; D possibly corresponds to TRBD1 (6 bases). This CDR3 has 13 residues. V lost 6 bases and J 1 base, leaving 9 bases between the germline ends. CDR1 and CDR2 from the germline V gene are MNHEY and SVGAGI. CDR3 region: CASSPTGNTEAFF. CDR3 nucleotide sequence: TGTGCCAGCAGCCCGACAGGGAACACTGAAGCTTTCTTT.